The 21 T cell receptor beta chains below were found in one sample sequenced in a study of patients and donors after allogeneic stem cell transplantation. TCRdb reprocessed the RT-PCR reads via MiXCR and lists one record per CDR3 protein. The sample lists hundreds of thousands of distinct CDR3 sequences, roughly 17% seen once, with about 7% in the top ten. Sequenced material: blood, either unsorted or a sorted T cell fraction (not recorded which). The receptors originated from a human donor who was either an allogeneic HSCT recipient or a stem cell or donor lymphocyte infusion donor (not recorded which). It is not recorded whose cells these are; they may come from a transplant donor.

This clonotype was detected a few times. The CDR3 bases are TGCGCCAGCAGCTTGGCCGTTCATGATACGCAGTATTTT. Protein sequence: CASSLAVHDTQYF. V is TRBV5-1 and J is TRBJ2-3; D is undetermined. CDR1 and CDR2 from the germline V gene are SGHRS and YFSETQ. The CDR3 loop spans 13 amino acids. Trimming took 0 bases from V and 6 from J, leaving 8 bases between them.

This clonotype was seen repeatedly, ten times or more. V gene TRBV7-9 combines with J gene TRBJ2-1, with D unresolved. Germline V gene lookup returns CDR1 SEHNR and CDR2 FQNEAQ (reference sequence). Deletions cut 5 bases from V and 5 bases from J, with 7 bases between. The CDR3 sequence is 12 residues long. CDR3 amino acids: CASSRPNNEQFF. DNA for the CDR3: TGTGCCAGCAGCAGACCCAACAATGAGCAGTTCTTC.

This clonotype occurred a few times. At one end the junction does not follow the germline gene, possibly because of a read error. The chain combines TRBV7-2 with TRBJ2-6; perhaps TRBD1 as D (5 bases). Germline lookup yields CDR1 SGHTA and CDR2 FQGNSA. The CDR3 has 15 amino acids. This chain's CDR3 is CFSGLGLSGANVLTF. CDR3 sequence (DNA): TGCTTCTCAGGGTTGGGATTATCTGGGGCCAACGTCCTGACTTTC. The complete variable domain, with remaining parts taken from reference TRBV7-2 and TRBJ2-6, reads GAGVSQSPSNKVTEKGKDVELRCDPISGHTALYWYRQSLGQGLEFLIYFQGNSAPDKSGLPSDRFSAERTGGSVSTLTIQRTQQEDSAVYLCFSGLGLSGANVLTFGAGSRLTVL.

This clonotype was recorded at least ten times. The chain couples TRBV12-3 or TRBV12-4 to TRBJ2-1, with unresolved D. V gave up 3 bases and J gave up 9 bases, with 3 bases separating them. The CDR3 is 10 amino acids. DNA for the CDR3: TGTGCCAGCAGTTTGAGTGAGCAGTTCTTC. This sequence encodes CASSLSEQFF.

This clonotype has at least ten counts. The chain uses TRBV5-1 and TRBJ2-1; 13 bases fit TRBD2. CDR3 length: 17 amino acids. Per germline, CDR1 SGHRS and CDR2 YFSETQ. V shed 5 bases and J 10 bases; nucleotides not matched to a gene: 15. In DNA form, the CDR3 reads TGCGCCAGCAGTATTGGGGTCGGACTAGCGGGAGTGGGGGAGCAGTTCTTC. Its translation: CASSIGVGLAGVGEQFF.

This sequence joins TRBV25-1 and TRBJ2-1; 8 bases fit TRBD1. Germline-derived CDR1 and CDR2 are MGHDK and SYGVNS. The junction had 6 bases not matched to a gene; V was cut back by 4 bases and J by 4 bases. This CDR3 has 15 residues. The CDR3 DNA reads TGTGCCAGCAGTGTTACAGGGGGTCCTTACAATGAGCAGTTCTTC. It encodes CASSVTGGPYNEQFF. The complete variable domain, with remaining parts taken from reference TRBV25-1 and TRBJ2-1, reads EADIYQTPRYLVIGTGKKITLECSQTMGHDKMYWYQQDPGMELHLIHYSYGVNSTEKGDLSSESTVSRIRTEHFPLTLESARPSHTSQYLCASSVTGGPYNEQFFGPGTRLTVL.

The chain employs TRBV27 and TRBJ2-1; either TRBD1 or TRBD2 may fit D (5 bases each). Germline V gene data show CDR1 as MNHEY and CDR2 as SMNVEV (reference sequence). This CDR3 is 16 amino acids long. V was shortened by 6 bases and J by 4 bases, with 19 bases between the two germline ends. The CDR3 reads CASSSIFSGPYNEQFF. Here the CDR3 DNA reads TGTGCCAGCAGCTCAATTTTTTCGGGACCATACAATGAGCAGTTCTTC.

The V and J genes are TRBV6-1 and TRBJ1-2; TRBD1 agrees at 7 bases. V lost 8 bases, J lost 1 base, and 13 bases stayed unmatched. CDR3 length equals 16 residues. Per germline, CDR1 MNHNS and CDR2 SASEGT. CDR3 protein: CASSPNRAGGNYGYTF. In DNA, the CDR3 is TGTGCCAGCTCCCCCAACCGGGCAGGGGGTAACTATGGCTACACCTTC.

This clonotype was detected many times. The rearrangement uses TRBV12-3 or TRBV12-4 and TRBJ2-5; no firm D call. The CDR3 is 12 amino acids. Trimming pared 5 bases from V and 4 bases from J, leaving 8 bases between. CDR3 coding DNA: TGTGCCAGCAGTCCTTCTAGAGAGACCCAGTACTTC. Translating it yields CASSPSRETQYF.

The chain is built from TRBV30 and TRBJ1-1; a possible D gene is TRBD1 (5 bases). Trimming left V 0 bases short and J 9 bases short, with 17 bases between. Germline loops: CDR1 GTSNPN, CDR2 SVGIG (reference sequence). The CDR3 is 14 amino acids. The CDR3 nucleotides read TGTGCCTGGAGTGTACAGAGTGGGGCAGAAAAAGCTTTCTTT. It encodes CAWSVQSGAEKAFF.

This clonotype was detected only a few times. This chain uses TRBV12-3 or TRBV12-4 with TRBJ1-6; a possible D gene is TRBD1 (5 bases). The CDR3 runs 14 residues. The germline V and J ends were trimmed by 5 bases and 11 bases, with 16 bases remaining between them. The chain's CDR3 is CASSNTGPGAPLHF. DNA for the CDR3: TGTGCCAGCAGTAACACAGGACCCGGGGCACCCCTCCACTTT.

This clonotype was observed a handful of times. The chain has TRBV7-3 and TRBJ2-3; 15 bases align to TRBD2. Germline V gene sequence: CDR1 SGHTA, CDR2 FQGTGA. V shed 4 bases and J 4 bases; nucleotides not matched to a gene: 6. This CDR3 has 17 residues. The CDR3 DNA is TGTGCCAGCAGCTCGGGACTAGCGGGGGGCCCCCCAGATACGCAGTATTTT. This gives the protein CASSSGLAGGPPDTQYF.

This clonotype appeared many times. V is TRBV5-5 and J is TRBJ2-7, with D possibly matching TRBD2 (5 bases). The germline V gene encodes CDR1 SGHKS and CDR2 YYEKEE (reference sequence). V gave up 4 bases and J gave up 5 bases, with 19 bases separating them. This CDR3 is built from 15 residues. CDR3 DNA sequence: TGTGCCAGCAGCATGGTCGGGGTAAATGCCCACGAGCAGTACTTC. Translated: CASSMVGVNAHEQYF.

The rearrangement uses TRBV6-1 and TRBJ1-1; D possibly corresponds to TRBD1 (5 bases). The CDR3 spans 13 residues. Germline V gives CDR1 MNHNS, CDR2 SASEGT. V lost 10 bases, J lost 0 bases, and 12 bases lay in between. CDR3 loop: CATSRGLNTEAFF. The CDR3 DNA sequence: TGTGCCACCTCAAGGGGCCTGAACACTGAAGCTTTCTTT.

The chain is built from TRBV20-1 and TRBJ2-5, with D perhaps given as TRBD1 or TRBD2 (6 bases each). Germline V gene data show CDR1 as DFQATT and CDR2 as SNEGSKA (reference sequence). This CDR3 contains 14 residues. V was clipped by 4 bases and J by 5 bases, with 17 bases between them. This CDR3 reads CSANYLGGGETQYF. In DNA form, the CDR3 reads TGCAGTGCTAACTACTTGGGGGGCGGGGAGACCCAGTACTTC.

This clonotype was seen a few times. The rearrangement links TRBV7-9 to TRBJ2-3; D might be TRBD2 (6 bases). Trimming left V 7 bases short and J 8 bases short, with 13 bases between. The CDR3 covers 12 residues. Germline-derived CDR1 and CDR2 are SEHNR and FQNEAQ (reference sequence). CDR3 bases: TGTGCCAGCATCAAGATGGGAGGTACGCAGTATTTT. It translates to CASIKMGGTQYF.

This clonotype was observed a few times. The rearrangement links TRBV28 to TRBJ1-1; unclear D gene. Germline loops: CDR1 MDHEN, CDR2 SYDVKM. The CDR3 loop spans 11 amino acids. The CDR3 loop is CAILRGTEAFF. In DNA, the CDR3 is TGTGCTATCCTTCGTGGCACTGAAGCTTTCTTT.

At least ten counts were recorded for this clonotype. V and J are TRBV29-1 and TRBJ2-1; D may be TRBD2 (6 bases). The CDR3 length is 15 residues. From germline, CDR1 is SQVTM and CDR2 ANQGSEA. The V and J ends lost 7 bases and 0 bases respectively, with 16 bases between them. The CDR3 DNA is TGCAGCGCTTTGATCTACGGGAGCTCCTACAATGAGCAGTTCTTC. It codes for CSALIYGSSYNEQFF.

The chain couples TRBV19 to TRBJ1-5, with D perhaps matching TRBD1 (5 bases). Germline-derived CDR1 and CDR2 are LNHDA and SQIVND (reference sequence). V was cut by 1 base and J by 5 bases, with 21 bases left in between. This CDR3 is 18 amino acids long. The CDR3 spells CASSIVGAEPSRDQPQHF. The DNA for the CDR3 is TGTGCCAGTAGTATAGTAGGGGCGGAACCCTCACGCGATCAGCCCCAGCATTTT.

The gene calls are TRBV24-1 and TRBJ1-2, with D perhaps matching TRBD1 (5 bases). The CDR3 runs to 18 residues. Germline V gene lookup returns CDR1 KGHDR and CDR2 SFDVKD. V was shortened by 9 bases and J by 2 bases, with 27 bases between the two germline ends. The CDR3 DNA follows: TGTGCCACCCCGATTCGACCCAGGACACTTCCAGGGAACTATGGCTACACCTTC. This translates into CATPIRPRTLPGNYGYTF.

The chain carries TRBV7-6 and TRBJ2-3; no firm D call. Germline values: CDR1 SGHVS, CDR2 FNYEAQ. CDR3 size: 15 residues. V was pared by 1 base and J by 1 base, with 9 bases between. The CDR3 here is CASSLDKRGTDTQYF. CDR3 DNA: TGTGCCAGCAGCTTAGATAAAAGGGGCACAGATACGCAGTATTTT.